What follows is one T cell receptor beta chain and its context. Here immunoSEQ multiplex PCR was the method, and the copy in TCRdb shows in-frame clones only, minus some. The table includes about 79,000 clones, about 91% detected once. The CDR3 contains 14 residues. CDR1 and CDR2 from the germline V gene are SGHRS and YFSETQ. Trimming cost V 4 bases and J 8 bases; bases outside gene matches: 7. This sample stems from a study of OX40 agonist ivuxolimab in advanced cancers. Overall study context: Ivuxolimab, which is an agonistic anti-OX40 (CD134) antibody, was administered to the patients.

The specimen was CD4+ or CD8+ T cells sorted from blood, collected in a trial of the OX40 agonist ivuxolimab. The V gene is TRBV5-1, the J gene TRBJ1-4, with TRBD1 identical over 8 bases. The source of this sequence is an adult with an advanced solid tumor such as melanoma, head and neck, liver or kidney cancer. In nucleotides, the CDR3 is TGCGCCAGCAGCGACGGACAGGGTCGGGAAAAACTGTTTTTT. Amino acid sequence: CASSDGQGREKLFF.